A selection of T cell receptor beta chains follows, all from one sample in a study of cytomegalovirus exposure and HLA in healthy donors. Profiling relied on immunoSEQ multiplex PCR, and the TCRdb table lists in-frame clones only, not all of them. The data show 95,000 to 150,000 clones, with around 66% seen just once and 8% to 9% held by the top ten. Sample: PBMCs. The receptors here all came from a woman aged 40 to 50 in good health and CMV-seropositive. The CDR3 runs from the conserved cysteine through the conserved F or W. A D gene is named only where the DNA matches it firmly. Size is stated for part of the rows, as once, few or many counts, or as a class when the clone is expanded.

>TRBV19|TRBJ2-1|TRBD1|-
TGTGCCAGTAGCGGGACAGGGGTCTTAGATGAGCAGTTCTTC
CASSGTGVLDEQFF
>TRBV6-6|TRBJ2-7|TRBD1|-
TGTGCCAGCAGCCGGCCGACAGGGAGAGCCCTCTACGAGCAGTACTTC
CASSRPTGRALYEQYF
>TRBV7-9|TRBJ2-1|TRBD1|once
TGTGCCAGCAGCTCCGACAGGGGTGCGGGCAATGAGCAGTTCTTC
CASSSDRGAGNEQFF
>TRBV28|TRBJ1-4|-|-
TGTGCCAGCAGCTCCCGGGGAGGGTATAATGAAAAACTGTTTTTT
CASSSRGGYNEKLFF
>TRBV7-9|TRBJ2-7|-|-
TGTGCCAGCGACGCGGAACCCTACGAGCAGTACTTC
CASDAEPYEQYF
>TRBV9|TRBJ2-3|TRBD2|-
TGTGCCAGCAGCCCCAGCGGGAGAGTGACAGATACGCAGTATTTT
CASSPSGRVTDTQYF
>TRBV30|TRBJ2-7|TRBD2|-
TGTGCCTGGAGCGGGGGGGCGGAAGAGCAGTACTTC
CAWSGGAEEQYF
>TRBV6-4|TRBJ1-1|-|-
TGTGCCAGCAGTCTAGACAGGAACACTGAAGCTTTCTTT
CASSLDRNTEAFF
>TRBV6-1|TRBJ1-1|-|-
TGCGCCAGCAGTGAATCGGGGATGAACACTGAAGCTTTCTTT
CASSESGMNTEAFF
>TRBV28|TRBJ1-1|-|-
TGTGCCAGCAGCACCTACTTTCGAGCTTTCTTT
CASSTYFRAFF
>TRBV27|TRBJ1-2|TRBD1|-
TGTGCCAGCAGCCTTTCTCCGGAGACAGGGGTGGTGACTGGCTACACCTTC
CASSLSPETGVVTGYTF
>TRBV5-1|TRBJ2-1|TRBD2|-
TGCGCCAGCAGCGCTAGCGGGAGCAGGAATGAGCAGTTCTTC
CASSASGSRNEQFF
>TRBV4-2|TRBJ2-7|-|-
TGTGCCAGCAGCCGCCCCACCGTTCGGAGCGGGTCCCTCTACGAGCAGTACTTC
CASSRPTVRSGSLYEQYF
>TRBV7-3|TRBJ2-2|-|-
TGTGCCAGCAGCGACACGGGGTTCGGGGAGCTGTTTTTT
CASSDTGFGELFF
>TRBV30|TRBJ1-1|-|-
TGTGCCTGGAGTGACGCGGGGGCCACTGAAGCTTTCTTT
CAWSDAGATEAFF
>TRBV5-8|TRBJ1-1|-|-
TGTGCCAGCAGCTTGGCCCGGGGGAGCGCTGAAGCTTTCTTT
CASSLARGSAEAFF
>TRBV2|TRBJ2-5|TRBD1|-
TGTGCCAGCGTTAGCGACAGGGGGCGAGAGACCCAGTACTTC
CASVSDRGRETQYF
>TRBV7-9|TRBJ2-5|TRBD2|few
TGTGCCAGCAGCCCAACTAGCGGGAGGACTTGGGAGCAGTACTTC
CASSPTSGRTWEQYF
>TRBV11-2|TRBJ1-1|-|-
TGTGCCAGCAGCTCCGGAGCTCAGGGGTTAAATGAAGCTTTCTTT
CASSSGAQGLNEAFF
>TRBV19|TRBJ1-2|TRBD1|few
TGTGCCAGTAGTATTGGACAGGGTTACACCTTC
CASSIGQGYTF